The next 16 T cell receptor beta chains were all read from a single sample in a study of T cell responses to AZD1222 COVID-19 vaccine. TCRdb's copy holds only in-frame clones and misses some; the assay was immunoSEQ multiplex PCR. Counted here are some 150,000 clones, roughly 90% occurring once; the ten biggest clones make up approximately 5.4%. This sample comprised peripheral blood, obtained on day 0 of AZD1222 vaccination. The receptors come from an adult in good health.

J is TRBJ2-1 and V is TRBV28, with D hard to call. The CDR3 covers 13 residues. V lost 6 bases to trimming and J lost 3 bases, with 9 bases between them. The germline CDR1 and CDR2 sequences are MDHEN and SYDVKM. CDR3 protein: CASRQDRYNEQFF. CDR3 nucleotides: TGTGCCAGCAGGCAGGACCGCTACAATGAGCAGTTCTTC.

The gene calls are TRBV5-1 and TRBJ2-2, with 11 bases that match TRBD2. The germline CDR1 and CDR2 sequences are SGHRS and YFSETQ. The CDR3 sequence is 18 residues long. V lost 2 bases to trimming and J lost 4 bases; unmatched junction nucleotides: 10. The CDR3 loop is CASSLLAGGPVGTGELFF. The CDR3 DNA is TGCGCCAGCAGCTTATTAGCGGGGGGGCCGGTTGGCACCGGGGAGCTGTTTTTT.

The J gene is TRBJ2-7, the V gene TRBV12-3 or TRBV12-4; D ambiguous. V gave up 1 base and J gave up 5 bases, with 9 bases separating them. The CDR3 is made up of 13 amino acids. CDR3 residues: CASSLGLFDEQYF. As DNA, the CDR3 is TGTGCCAGCAGTTTAGGGCTATTCGACGAGCAGTACTTC.

The chain combines TRBV15 with TRBJ1-2; 7 positions match TRBD1. Germline V gives CDR1 LNHNV, CDR2 YYDKDF (reference sequence). This CDR3 region has 15 residues. V gave up 1 base and J gave up 0 bases; unmatched junction bases: 2. The CDR3 DNA follows: TGTGCCACCAGCAGAGGACAGGGACCTAACTATGGCTACACCTTC. Its protein is CATSRGQGPNYGYTF.

This chain uses TRBV2 with TRBJ1-3, with D hard to call. The CDR3 has 17 amino acids. CDR1 and CDR2 from the germline V gene are SNHLY and FYNNEI. Trimming pared 8 bases from V and 6 bases from J, leaving 26 bases between. The CDR3 coding sequence is TGTGCCAGCGAGTCCATCCGCGGCCTCAACTACAAAAACACCATATATTTT. As protein: CASESIRGLNYKNTIYF.

V gene TRBV11-2 combines with J gene TRBJ2-7; D remains unclear. The V and J ends lost 1 base and 3 bases respectively, with 10 bases between them. The CDR3 is 14 residues long. CDR1 is SGHAT and CDR2 is FQNNGV in the germline V gene. CDR3 sequence (DNA): TGTGCCAGCAGCTTAGGTGCAGGTCTCTACGAGCAGTACTTC. Protein product: CASSLGAGLYEQYF.

The chain combines TRBV10-1 with TRBJ1-2; D remains ambiguous. Trimming took 2 bases from V and 4 from J, leaving 8 bases between them. The CDR3 totals 13 residues. Germline assignment: CDR1 WNHNN and CDR2 SYGVQD (reference sequence). CDR3 nucleotide sequence: TGCGCCAGCAGTGAGGTGGCAGGCTATGGCTACACCTTC. Its translation: CASSEVAGYGYTF.

The rearrangement uses TRBV21-1 and TRBJ1-2. TRBV21-1 is an annotated pseudogene. The CDR3 length is 15 residues. DNA for the CDR3: TGTGCCAGCACCCTACCCCGAACCTCTAACTATGGCTACACCTTC. It yields the protein CASTLPRTSNYGYTF.

The chain employs TRBV12-3 or TRBV12-4 and TRBJ1-2; no definite D call. V was pared by 5 bases and J by 4 bases, with 8 bases between. The CDR3 contains 12 residues. This chain's CDR3 is CASSDGFYGYTF. For the CDR3, the DNA is TGTGCCAGCAGTGACGGCTTCTATGGCTACACCTTC.

The chain combines TRBV2 with TRBJ2-1; D remains unclear. The germline gives CDR1 SNHLY, CDR2 FYNNEI. The CDR3 consists of 10 residues. V dropped 8 bases and J dropped 7 bases, with 6 bases sitting between them. The DNA of the CDR3 is TGTGCCAGCGGATCTAATGAGCAGTTCTTC. Translation: CASGSNEQFF.

V and J are TRBV28 and TRBJ1-5; D is unresolved. The V and J ends lost 3 bases and 3 bases respectively, with 9 bases between them. This CDR3 comprises 14 residues. The germline V gene has CDR1 MDHEN and CDR2 SYDVKM. The CDR3, as DNA: TGTGCCAGCAGTTTCAGGATGATCAATCAGCCCCAGCATTTT. Amino acid sequence: CASSFRMINQPQHF.

J is TRBJ2-5 and V is TRBV18, with D perhaps matching TRBD2 (6 bases). V lost 0 bases to trimming and J lost 0 bases, with 17 bases between them. Germline loops: CDR1 KGHSH, CDR2 LQKENI. This CDR3 is 18 amino acids long. CDR3 region: CASSPPPEGRVYQETQYF. CDR3 in DNA: TGTGCCAGCTCACCACCCCCGGAGGGCAGGGTGTACCAAGAGACCCAGTACTTC. The variable domain in full, with the rest retrieved from reference TRBV18 and TRBJ2-5, is NAGVMQNPRHLVRRRGQEARLRCSPMKGHSHVYWYRQLPEEGLKFMVYLQKENIIDESGMPKERFSAEFPKEGPSILRIQQVVRGDSAAYFCASSPPPEGRVYQETQYFGPGTRLLVL.

The chain couples TRBV3-1 (or the pseudogene TRBV3-2) to TRBJ1-1, with TRBD1 matching over 10 bases. J gave up 11 bases and V 4 bases, and 7 bases lay outside the gene matches. CDR3 length equals 13 residues. Germline V gene sequence: CDR1 LGHDT, CDR2 YNNKEL (reference sequence). The CDR3 protein is CASSLDRGLLAFF. The CDR3 DNA reads TGTGCCAGCAGCCTTGACAGGGGGCTGCTCGCTTTCTTT.

J is TRBJ2-1 and V is TRBV28, with TRBD2 matching 15 bases. This CDR3 has 18 amino acids. Per germline, CDR1 MDHEN and CDR2 SYDVKM. V lost 6 bases to trimming and J lost 3 bases; unmatched junction nucleotides: 9. This CDR3 is CASSSLGLAGGLYNEQFF. The CDR3 nucleotides read TGTGCCAGCAGCTCCCTAGGACTAGCGGGGGGGCTCTACAATGAGCAGTTCTTC.

This sequence joins TRBV18 and TRBJ1-3, with D hard to call. This CDR3 is 15 amino acids long. Per the germline V gene, CDR1 is KGHSH and CDR2 is LQKENI. With 2 bases removed from V and 0 bases from J, the gap between germline ends came to 8 bases. As DNA, the CDR3 is TGTGCCAGCTCACCATGGGAAAGCTCTGGAAACACCATATATTTT. It specifies CASSPWESSGNTIYF.

The chain joins TRBV13 to TRBJ1-2; D is ambiguous. There are 13 residues in the CDR3. Per germline, CDR1 PRHDT and CDR2 FYEKMQ (reference sequence). Deletions cut 2 bases from V and 1 base from J, with 5 bases between. Here the CDR3 reads CASSLPGNYGYTF. The CDR3 bases are TGTGCCAGCAGCTTACCTGGTAACTATGGCTACACCTTC.